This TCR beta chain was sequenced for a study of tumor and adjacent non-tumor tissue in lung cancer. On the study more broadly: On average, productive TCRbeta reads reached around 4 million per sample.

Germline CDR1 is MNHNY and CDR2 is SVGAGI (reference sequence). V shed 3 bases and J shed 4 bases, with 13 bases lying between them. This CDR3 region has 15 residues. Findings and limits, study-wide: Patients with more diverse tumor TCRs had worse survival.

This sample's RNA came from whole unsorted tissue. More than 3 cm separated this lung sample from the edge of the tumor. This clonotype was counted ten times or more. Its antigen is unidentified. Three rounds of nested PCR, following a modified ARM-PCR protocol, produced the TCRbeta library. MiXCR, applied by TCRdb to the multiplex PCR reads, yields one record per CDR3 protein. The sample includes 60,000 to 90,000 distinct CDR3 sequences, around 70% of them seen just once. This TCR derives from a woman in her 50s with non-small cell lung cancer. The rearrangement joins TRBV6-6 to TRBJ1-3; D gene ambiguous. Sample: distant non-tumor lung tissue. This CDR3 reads CASSYRASPGNTIYF. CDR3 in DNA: TGTGCCAGCAGTTATAGGGCCTCACCCGGAAACACCATATATTTT.